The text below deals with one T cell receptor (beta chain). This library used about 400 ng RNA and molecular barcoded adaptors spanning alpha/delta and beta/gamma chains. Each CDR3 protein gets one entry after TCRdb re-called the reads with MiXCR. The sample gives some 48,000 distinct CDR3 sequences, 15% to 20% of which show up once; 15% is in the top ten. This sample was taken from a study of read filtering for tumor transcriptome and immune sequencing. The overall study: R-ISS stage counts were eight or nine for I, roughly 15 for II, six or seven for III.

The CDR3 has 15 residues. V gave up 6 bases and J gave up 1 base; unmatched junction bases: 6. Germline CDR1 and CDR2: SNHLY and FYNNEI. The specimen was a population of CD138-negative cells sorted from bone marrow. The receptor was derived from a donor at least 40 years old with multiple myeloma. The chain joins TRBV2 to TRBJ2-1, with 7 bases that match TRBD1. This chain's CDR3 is CASSSLRGSYNEQFF. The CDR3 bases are TGTGCCAGCAGCTCCCTCAGGGGGTCCTACAATGAGCAGTTCTTC.